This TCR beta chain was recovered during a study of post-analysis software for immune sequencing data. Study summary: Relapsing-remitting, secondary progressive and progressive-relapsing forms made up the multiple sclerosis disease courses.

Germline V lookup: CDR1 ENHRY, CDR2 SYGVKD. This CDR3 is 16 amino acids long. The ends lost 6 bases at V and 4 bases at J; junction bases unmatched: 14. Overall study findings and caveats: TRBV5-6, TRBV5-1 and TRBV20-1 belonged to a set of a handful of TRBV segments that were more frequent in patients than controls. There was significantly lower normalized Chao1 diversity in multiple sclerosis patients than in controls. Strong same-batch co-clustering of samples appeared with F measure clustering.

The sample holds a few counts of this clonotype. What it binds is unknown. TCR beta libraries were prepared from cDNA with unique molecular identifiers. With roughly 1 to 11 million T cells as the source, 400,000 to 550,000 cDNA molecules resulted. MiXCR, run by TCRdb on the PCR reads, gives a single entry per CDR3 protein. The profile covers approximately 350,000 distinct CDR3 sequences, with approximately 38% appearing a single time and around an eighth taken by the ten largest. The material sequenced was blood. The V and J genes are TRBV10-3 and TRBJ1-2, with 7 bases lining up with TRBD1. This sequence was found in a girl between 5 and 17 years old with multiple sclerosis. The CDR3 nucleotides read TGTGCCATCAGAGCCGAGACAGGGCCAGGGTTCTATGGCTACACCTTC. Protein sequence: CAIRAETGPGFYGYTF.